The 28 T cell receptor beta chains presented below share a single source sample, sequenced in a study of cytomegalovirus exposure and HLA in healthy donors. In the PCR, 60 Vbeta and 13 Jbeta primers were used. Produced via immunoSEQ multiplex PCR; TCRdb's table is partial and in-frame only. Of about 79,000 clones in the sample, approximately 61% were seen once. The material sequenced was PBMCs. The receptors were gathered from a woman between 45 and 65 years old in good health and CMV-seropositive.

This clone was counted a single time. The CDR3 is CASSVGQGGAGELFF. Here the CDR3 DNA reads TGTGCCAGCAGTGTCGGACAGGGAGGGGCCGGGGAGCTGTTTTTT. The J gene is TRBJ2-2, the V gene TRBV6-4, with a tentative D call TRBD1 (8 bases). This CDR3 region has 15 residues. V gave up 4 bases and J gave up 6 bases, with 15 bases separating them. Germline-derived CDR1 and CDR2 are MRHNA and SNTAGT.

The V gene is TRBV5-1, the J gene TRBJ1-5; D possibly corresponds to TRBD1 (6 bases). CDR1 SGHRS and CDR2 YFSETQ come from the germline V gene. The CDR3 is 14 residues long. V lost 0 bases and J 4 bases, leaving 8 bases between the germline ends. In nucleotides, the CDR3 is TGCGCCAGCAGCTTGGACAGGGAGAATCAGCCCCAGCATTTT. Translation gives CASSLDRENQPQHF. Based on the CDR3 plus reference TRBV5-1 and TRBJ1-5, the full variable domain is KAGVTQTPRYLIKTRGQQVTLSCSPISGHRSVSWYQQTPGQGLQFLFEYFSETQRNKGNFPGRFSGRQFSNSRSEMNVSTLELGDSALYLCASSLDRENQPQHFGDGTRLSIL.

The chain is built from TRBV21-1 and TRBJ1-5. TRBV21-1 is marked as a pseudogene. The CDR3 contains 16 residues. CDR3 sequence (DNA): TGTGCCAGCAGCCCGGCGAGGATGTATAGCAATCAGCCCCAGCATTTT. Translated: CASSPARMYSNQPQHF.

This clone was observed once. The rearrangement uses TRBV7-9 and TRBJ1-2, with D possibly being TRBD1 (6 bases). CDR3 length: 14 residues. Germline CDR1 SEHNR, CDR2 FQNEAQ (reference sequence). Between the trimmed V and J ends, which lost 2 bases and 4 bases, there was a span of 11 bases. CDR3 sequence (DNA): TGTGCCAGCAGCTTACCAGGGGAACGCTATGGCTACACCTTC. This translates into CASSLPGERYGYTF.

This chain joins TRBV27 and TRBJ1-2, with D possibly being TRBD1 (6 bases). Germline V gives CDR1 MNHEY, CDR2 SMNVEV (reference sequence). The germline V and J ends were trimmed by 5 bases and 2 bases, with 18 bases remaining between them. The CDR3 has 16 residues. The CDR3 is CASSPRDTPKNYGYTF. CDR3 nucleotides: TGTGCCAGCAGTCCGAGGGACACCCCGAAAAACTATGGCTACACCTTC.

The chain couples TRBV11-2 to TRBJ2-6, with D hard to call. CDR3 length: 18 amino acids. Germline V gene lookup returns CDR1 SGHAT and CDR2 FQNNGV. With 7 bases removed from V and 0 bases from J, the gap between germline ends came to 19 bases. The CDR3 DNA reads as TGTGCCAGCACCTCGATCAGATCTAGTGCCTCTGGGGCCAACGTCCTGACTTTC. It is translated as CASTSIRSSASGANVLTF.

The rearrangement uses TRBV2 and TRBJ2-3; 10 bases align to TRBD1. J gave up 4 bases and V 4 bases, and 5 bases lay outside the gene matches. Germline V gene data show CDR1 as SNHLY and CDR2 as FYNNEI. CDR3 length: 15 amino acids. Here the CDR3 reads CASSGDRGTADTQYF. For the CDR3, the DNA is TGTGCCAGCAGTGGGGACAGGGGAACCGCAGATACGCAGTATTTT.

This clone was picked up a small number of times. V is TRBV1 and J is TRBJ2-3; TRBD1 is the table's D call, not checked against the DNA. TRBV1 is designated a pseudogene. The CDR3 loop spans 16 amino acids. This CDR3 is CTSSRGDRQSPDTQYF. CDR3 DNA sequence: TGCACCAGCAGCCGGGGGGACAGGCAGTCGCCAGATACGCAGTATTTT.

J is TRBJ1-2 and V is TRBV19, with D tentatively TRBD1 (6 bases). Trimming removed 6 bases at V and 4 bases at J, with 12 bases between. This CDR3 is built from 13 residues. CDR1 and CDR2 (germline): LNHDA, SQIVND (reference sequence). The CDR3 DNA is TGTGCCAGTAGGGAGGTAGGGGGCTATGGCTACACCTTC. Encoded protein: CASREVGGYGYTF. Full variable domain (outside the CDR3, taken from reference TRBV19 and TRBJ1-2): DGGITQSPKYLFRKEGQNVTLSCEQNLNHDAMYWYRQDPGQGLRLIYYSQIVNDFQKGDIAEGYSVSREKKESFPLTVTSAQKNPTAFYLCASREVGGYGYTFGSGTRLTVV.

The CDR3 sequence: CASSYGRGTSYNEQFF. The CDR3 DNA sequence: TGTGCCAGCAGTTACGGGCGGGGGACCTCCTACAATGAGCAGTTCTTC. The chain is built from TRBV6-5 and TRBJ2-1; 7 nucleotides align to TRBD2. The V gene's germline CDR1 is MNHEY and CDR2 SVGAGI. With 2 bases clipped from V and 0 bases from J, the junction kept 4 bases outside the gene matches. CDR3 length equals 16 residues.

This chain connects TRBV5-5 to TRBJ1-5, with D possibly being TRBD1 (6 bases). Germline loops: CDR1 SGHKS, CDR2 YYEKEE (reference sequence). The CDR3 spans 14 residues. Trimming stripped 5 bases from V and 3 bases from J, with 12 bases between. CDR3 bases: TGTGCCAGCAGGGACCGGGACAACAATCAGCCCCAGCATTTT. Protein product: CASRDRDNNQPQHF.

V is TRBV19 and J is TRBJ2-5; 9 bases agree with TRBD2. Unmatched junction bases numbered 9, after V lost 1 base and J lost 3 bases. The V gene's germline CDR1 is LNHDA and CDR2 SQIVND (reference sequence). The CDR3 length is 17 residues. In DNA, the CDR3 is TGTGCCAGTAGTATAGGATCGAGCGGGGGGTCAGAAGAGACCCAGTACTTC. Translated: CASSIGSSGGSEETQYF.

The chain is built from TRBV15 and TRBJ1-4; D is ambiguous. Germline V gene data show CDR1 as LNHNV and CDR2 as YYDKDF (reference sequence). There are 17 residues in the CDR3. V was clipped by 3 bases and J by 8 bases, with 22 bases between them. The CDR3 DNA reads TGTGCCACCAGCAGCCCCCTGACCCCGGAGTTCGGCGAAAAACTGTTTTTT. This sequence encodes CATSSPLTPEFGEKLFF.

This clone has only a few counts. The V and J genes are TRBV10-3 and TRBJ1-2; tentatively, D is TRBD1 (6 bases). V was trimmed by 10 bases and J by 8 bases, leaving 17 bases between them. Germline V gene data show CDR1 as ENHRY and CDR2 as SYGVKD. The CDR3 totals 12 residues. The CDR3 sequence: CATGGHPGGYTF. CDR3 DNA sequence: TGTGCCACGGGGGGACATCCAGGCGGCTACACCTTC.

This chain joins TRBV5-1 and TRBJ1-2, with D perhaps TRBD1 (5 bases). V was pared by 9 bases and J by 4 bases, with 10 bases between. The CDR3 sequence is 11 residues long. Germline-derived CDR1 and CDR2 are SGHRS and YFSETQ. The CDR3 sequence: CAIHTGYGYTF. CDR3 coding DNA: TGCGCCATCCACACAGGCTATGGCTACACCTTC.

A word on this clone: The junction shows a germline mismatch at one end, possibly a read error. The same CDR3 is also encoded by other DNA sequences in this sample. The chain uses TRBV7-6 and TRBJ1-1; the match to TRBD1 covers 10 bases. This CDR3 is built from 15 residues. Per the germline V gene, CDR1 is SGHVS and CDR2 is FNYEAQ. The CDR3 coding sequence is TGTGCCAGCAGCTTACGGGACAGGGGCACCCCTGAAGCCTTCTTT. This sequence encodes CASSLRDRGTPEAFF.

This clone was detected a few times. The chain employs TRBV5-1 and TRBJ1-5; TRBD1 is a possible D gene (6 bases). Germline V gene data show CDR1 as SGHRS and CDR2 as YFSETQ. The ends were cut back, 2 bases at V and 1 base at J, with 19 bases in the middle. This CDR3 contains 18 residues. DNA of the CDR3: TGCGCCAGCAGCTTCGGACCTAATACAGGGTTAAGCAATCAGCCCCAGCATTTT. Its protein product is CASSFGPNTGLSNQPQHF.

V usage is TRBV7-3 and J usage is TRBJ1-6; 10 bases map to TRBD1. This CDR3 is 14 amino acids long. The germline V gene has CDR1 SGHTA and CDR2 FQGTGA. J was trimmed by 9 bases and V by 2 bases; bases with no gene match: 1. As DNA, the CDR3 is TGTGCCAGCAGCTTAGGGACAGGGGTTTCACCCCTCCACTTT. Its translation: CASSLGTGVSPLHF.

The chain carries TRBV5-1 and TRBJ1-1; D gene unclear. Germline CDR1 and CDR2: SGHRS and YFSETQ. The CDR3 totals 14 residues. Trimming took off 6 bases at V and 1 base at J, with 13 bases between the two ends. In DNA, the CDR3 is TGCGCCAGCACCCCCCGGGAACAGAACACTGAAGCTTTCTTT. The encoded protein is CASTPREQNTEAFF.

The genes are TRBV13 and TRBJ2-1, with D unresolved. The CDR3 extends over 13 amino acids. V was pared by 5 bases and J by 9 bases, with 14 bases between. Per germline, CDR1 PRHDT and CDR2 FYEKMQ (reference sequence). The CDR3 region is CASSPRGPGEQFF. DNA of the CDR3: TGTGCCAGCAGCCCCCGTGGCCCGGGTGAGCAGTTCTTC.

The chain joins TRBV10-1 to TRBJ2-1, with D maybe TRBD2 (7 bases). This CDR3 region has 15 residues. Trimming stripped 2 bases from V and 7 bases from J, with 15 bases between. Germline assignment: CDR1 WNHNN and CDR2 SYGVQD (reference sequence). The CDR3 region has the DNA TGCGCCAGCAGTGAGACGGGGGCCGGGGGGAATGAGCAGTTCTTC. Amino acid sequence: CASSETGAGGNEQFF.

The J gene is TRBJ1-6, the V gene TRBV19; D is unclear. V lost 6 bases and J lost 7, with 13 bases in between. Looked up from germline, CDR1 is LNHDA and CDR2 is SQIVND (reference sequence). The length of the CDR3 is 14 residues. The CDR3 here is CASSDISENSPLHF. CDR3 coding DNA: TGTGCCAGTAGCGACATTAGCGAGAATTCACCCCTCCACTTT.

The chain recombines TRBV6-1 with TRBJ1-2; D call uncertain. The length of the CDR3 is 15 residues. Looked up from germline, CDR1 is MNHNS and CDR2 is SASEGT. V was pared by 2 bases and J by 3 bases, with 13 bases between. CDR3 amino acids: CASSERLSGDYGYTF. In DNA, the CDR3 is TGTGCCAGCAGTGAACGTCTCTCCGGGGACTATGGCTACACCTTC.

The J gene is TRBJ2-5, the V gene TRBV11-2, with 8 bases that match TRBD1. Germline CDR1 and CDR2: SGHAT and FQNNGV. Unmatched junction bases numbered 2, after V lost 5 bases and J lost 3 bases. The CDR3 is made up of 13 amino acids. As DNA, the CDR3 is TGTGCCAGCAGCGAACAGGGGGAAGAGACCCAGTACTTC. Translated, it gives CASSEQGEETQYF.

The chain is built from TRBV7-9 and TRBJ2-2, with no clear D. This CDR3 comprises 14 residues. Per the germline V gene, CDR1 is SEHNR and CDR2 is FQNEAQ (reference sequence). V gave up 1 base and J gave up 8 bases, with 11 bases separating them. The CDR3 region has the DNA TGTGCCAGCAGCTTAGTCTCTCGCAGTGGGGAGCTGTTTTTT. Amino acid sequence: CASSLVSRSGELFF.

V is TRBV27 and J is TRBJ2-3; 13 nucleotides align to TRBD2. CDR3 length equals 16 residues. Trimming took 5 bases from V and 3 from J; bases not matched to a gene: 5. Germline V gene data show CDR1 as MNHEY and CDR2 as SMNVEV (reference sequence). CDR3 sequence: CASSLRLAGGTDTQYF. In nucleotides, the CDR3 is TGTGCCAGCAGTCTCCGACTAGCGGGGGGAACAGATACGCAGTATTTT.

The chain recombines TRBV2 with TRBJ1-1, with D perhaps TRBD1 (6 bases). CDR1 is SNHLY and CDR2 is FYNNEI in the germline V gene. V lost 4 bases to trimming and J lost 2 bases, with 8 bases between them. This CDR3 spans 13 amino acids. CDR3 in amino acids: CASSAGDNTEAFF. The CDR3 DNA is TGTGCCAGCAGTGCAGGGGATAACACTGAAGCTTTCTTT.

CDR3 in DNA: TGTGCCAGCAGGGAACAGGGCTTCGGCTACGAGCAGTACTTC. Translation gives CASREQGFGYEQYF. This sequence joins TRBV27 and TRBJ2-7; D may be TRBD1 (6 bases). The CDR3 extends over 14 amino acids. Germline V gives CDR1 MNHEY, CDR2 SMNVEV (reference sequence). Trimming left V 6 bases short and J 3 bases short, with 15 bases between.